This T cell receptor (beta chain) was identified in a study of blood T cell repertoires in COVID-19. Sequencing used immunoSEQ multiplex PCR; TCRdb keeps in-frame clones, though not all of them. The sample gives roughly 120,000 clones, 85% of which show up once; about an eighth is in the top ten. The J segment lost 3 bases and the V segment lost 5 bases, leaving 4 bases of the junction unmatched. Germline CDR1 is SEHNR and CDR2 is FQNEAQ (reference sequence). The CDR3 runs to 13 residues. This clone was picked up a small number of times. This TCR was recovered from a human donor in a cohort sampled during active COVID-19. The sequencing input was peripheral blood. This chain joins TRBV7-9 and TRBJ2-7, with 7 bases aligning to TRBD2. DNA for the CDR3: TGTGCCAGCAGCCCACGCGGGAGCTACGAGCAGTACTTC. The encoded protein is CASSPRGSYEQYF.